This T cell receptor (beta chain) was observed in a study of cytomegalovirus exposure and HLA in healthy donors. Amplification used 60 Vbeta primers and 13 Jbeta primers. The repertoire was sequenced with immunoSEQ multiplex PCR; TCRdb's copy has only in-frame clones and lacks some. The data contain tens of thousands of clones, roughly 75% of them seen just once; the ten biggest clones take up almost 7%. Whole-study results and caveats: Exclusion applied to some V segments, including TRBV6-2 and TRBV6-3, as they were indistinguishable. Among CMV-associated TCR beta chains, most appeared HLA-restricted in a later analysis.

As regards this clone: Antigen: not known.

V was pared by 3 bases and J by 1 base, with 2 bases of the junction left unmatched. This CDR3 region has 14 residues. Looked up from germline, CDR1 is SGDLS and CDR2 is YYNGEE. The sequence was collected from a man aged 25 to 40 in good health and CMV-seropositive. Sequenced: PBMCs. The V and J genes are TRBV9 and TRBJ2-3, with TRBD2 matching 7 bases. CDR3: CASSDGRGTDTQYF. DNA for the CDR3: TGTGCCAGCAGCGATGGGAGGGGCACAGATACGCAGTATTTT. Based on the CDR3 plus reference TRBV9 and TRBJ2-3, the full variable domain is DSGVTQTPKHLITATGQRVTLRCSPRSGDLSVYWYQQSLDQGLQFLIQYYNGEERAKGNILERFSAQQFPDLHSELNLSSLELGDSALYFCASSDGRGTDTQYFGPGTRLTVL.